This T cell receptor beta chain comes out of a study of blood T cell repertoires in COVID-19 (TCRdb year 2020). For the study in its entirety: Samples covering the acute and convalescent phases of COVID-19 were provided by collaborators in the United States, Italy and Spain. The dataset comprised deeply sampled blood TCRbeta repertoires from subjects exposed to, actively infected with, or recovered from COVID-19. HLA class I and class II types, where available, came from metadata supplied by the sample provider rather than from assay-based typing. The repertoires were released in a freely available public database intended as a resource for research on the immune response to SARS-CoV-2. Samples came from the ongoing ImmuneRACE study (first 160 participants) plus 1,254 subjects from 6 global collaborators. The prospective study material was composed of cDNA or gDNA derived from T cells, B-cell-depleted T cells, or PBMCs. Sample metadata almost always included a de-identified subject ID, COVID-19 status, age in years and sex. The study at large found these results: How much clinical and demographic metadata was included differed by source and by participant, and the metadata was provided uncurated.

Collaborating institutions collected whole blood in K2EDTA tubes following their own protocols. For TCRbeta analysis, collaborator samples were shipped as frozen whole blood, as isolated PBMCs, or as DNA extracted from either sample type. TCRbeta CDR3 regions were amplified from genomic DNA using the immunoSEQ Assay, a bias-controlled multiplex PCR. The authors' pipeline ran thus. The number of nucleated cells in each sample was estimated by amplification of reference gene primers within the assay. Sequence reads were collapsed and filtered to measure the absolute abundance of every unique TCRbeta CDR3 rearrangement. For each sample, productive Simpson clonality was calculated by taking the square root of Simpson's diversity index across productive rearrangements. What TCRdb holds here is the immuneACCESS table cut down to in-frame rearrangements. Part of the clones is not present; checked against another copy, under half of the missing clones reflect an unresolved V gene, and the others are unexplained. From that table come the V and J calls and clone size; the DNA was used to work out D and trimming. This sample comprises under 200,000 clones, about four fifths of them detected only once. The biggest ten clones account for 5% to 8.5% of the sample.

In regard to this clone: The antigen it recognizes is unknown. No base qualities exist here, and no much larger clone lies one base off it.

The V and J ends are trimmed by 6 bases and 0 bases, leaving 9 bases between them. The cysteine opens and the phenylalanine closes a CDR3 of 14 amino acids. The CDR3 DNA has 42 bases and is translated from base 1. CDR1 and CDR2 were assigned from the germline V gene (reference sequence) as MNHEY and SMNVEV. The V and J genes are TRBV27 and TRBJ2-1; no confident D gene assignment can be made. This receptor was taken from a man aged 70-80 years with active or convalescent COVID-19. Source material: peripheral blood. The DNA sequence follows: TGTGCCAGCAGATCACAGAGCTCCTACAATGAGCAGTTCTTC. Translated, this is CASRSQSSYNEQFF.